These 20 T cell receptor beta chains came from one sample sequenced in a study of breast tumors, draining lymph nodes, adjacent tissues. A single record per CDR3 protein comes from TCRdb applying MiXCR to the multiplex PCR reads. The table has some 120,000 distinct CDR3 sequences, 15% to 20% seen once. The lymph nodes were axillary draining lymph nodes from breast cancer patients. The sequenced sample was axillary lymph node tissue. Source of these receptors: a female donor with breast cancer. Some clones in this sample may be carry-over from other donors' samples.

Only a few counts were recorded for this clonotype. Since a much larger clone is just one base distant, this may be a read error. The CDR3 region has the DNA TGTGCCAGCACCTGGGGCAGGGGCTACGAGCAGTACTTC. It codes for CASTWGRGYEQYF. This sequence joins TRBV6-6 and TRBJ2-7; D may be TRBD1 (6 bases). Germline V gene lookup returns CDR1 MNHNY and CDR2 SVGAGI (reference sequence). This CDR3 region has 13 residues. Trimming shortened V by 7 bases and J by 3 bases, and 13 bases separated the two germline ends.

The chain recombines TRBV3-1 with TRBJ2-7; D may be TRBD2 (6 bases). Per the germline V gene, CDR1 is LGHDT and CDR2 is YNNKEL (reference sequence). Trimming removed 4 bases from V and 2 bases from J, with 21 bases in between. This CDR3 is 17 amino acids long. DNA of the CDR3: TGTGCCAGCAGCCCCCGGGGAGGTACGGGACCCCCCTACGAGCAGTACTTC. It encodes CASSPRGGTGPPYEQYF.

This clonotype has a count of ten or more. V is TRBV20-1 and J is TRBJ2-1, with TRBD1 as a possible D gene (6 bases). Germline V lookup: CDR1 DFQATT, CDR2 SNEGSKA (reference sequence). The CDR3 contains 14 residues. V gave up 0 bases and J gave up 2 bases, with 8 bases separating them. DNA of the CDR3: TGCAGTGCTAGAGAATCAGGGGCCTACAATGAGCAGTTCTTC. As protein: CSARESGAYNEQFF.

This clonotype was detected ten times or more. The gene calls are TRBV7-3 and TRBJ2-1; D not certain. The CDR3 runs to 15 residues. Between the trimmed V and J ends, which lost 2 bases and 0 bases, there was a span of 8 bases. Looked up from germline, CDR1 is SGHTA and CDR2 is FQGTGA. CDR3 in amino acids: CASSLRSSSYNEQFF. The CDR3, as DNA: TGTGCCAGCAGCTTACGTAGTAGCTCCTACAATGAGCAGTTCTTC.

In its sample, this clonotype was seen many times. This chain uses TRBV19 with TRBJ2-7; 9 positions match TRBD2. With V trimmed by 4 bases and J by 2 bases, 9 bases remained unmatched. This CDR3 spans 16 amino acids. The germline CDR1 and CDR2 sequences are LNHDA and SQIVND (reference sequence). CDR3 sequence: CASSKAGLATTYEQYF. The CDR3 nucleotides read TGTGCCAGTAGTAAAGCCGGACTAGCGACAACCTACGAGCAGTACTTC. Variable domain in full (rest from reference TRBV19 and TRBJ2-7): DGGITQSPKYLFRKEGQNVTLSCEQNLNHDAMYWYRQDPGQGLRLIYYSQIVNDFQKGDIAEGYSVSREKKESFPLTVTSAQKNPTAFYLCASSKAGLATTYEQYFGPGTRLTVT.

The chain carries TRBV28 and TRBJ2-3; 8 bases align to TRBD1. Unmatched junction bases numbered 5, after V lost 6 bases and J lost 3 bases. The germline V gene encodes CDR1 MDHEN and CDR2 SYDVKM. CDR3 length: 14 residues. The CDR3 DNA reads TGTGCCAGCAGATCAGGGACAGGTACAGATACGCAGTATTTT. It codes for CASRSGTGTDTQYF.

Of note for this clonotype: A much larger clone is a single base away; this may be a read error. Given the absence of the conserved phenylalanine or tryptophan at the CDR3 end, a read error is likely. The chain couples TRBV6-6 to TRBJ1-2; a weak D match, TRBD1 (5 bases). Trimming shortened V by 5 bases and J by 8 bases, and 21 bases separated the two germline ends. Germline values: CDR1 MNHNY, CDR2 SVGAGI (reference sequence). The CDR3 extends over 15 amino acids. Here the CDR3 reads CASSEVGHFPGGYTI. DNA of the CDR3: TGTGCCAGCAGTGAAGTTGGACACTTCCCGGGGGGCTACACCATC.

About this clonotype: A read error may explain this, as a much larger clone is one base away. The CDR3 sequence: CASIPDPSETQYF. The CDR3 bases are TGTGCCAGCATCCCGGACCCGTCGGAGACCCAGTACTTC. The rearrangement uses TRBV7-9 and TRBJ2-5; no reliable D call. The CDR3 consists of 13 residues. Trimming pared 7 bases from V and 5 bases from J, leaving 14 bases between. The V gene's germline CDR1 is SEHNR and CDR2 FQNEAQ (reference sequence).

With respect to this clonotype: Its ends do not fully match the called genes, so a read error is possible. The chain joins TRBV18 to TRBJ2-5, with 7 bases lining up with TRBD1. This CDR3 is 13 amino acids long. CDR1 is KGHSH, CDR2 LQKENI, per germline. CDR3: CASSPGQKETQHF. The CDR3 region has the DNA TGTGCCAGCTCACCGGGACAGAAAGAGACCCAGCACTTC.

Points on this clonotype: It may be a read error: a sequence one base away is much more abundant. The chain links TRBV7-9 to TRBJ2-3, with a possible D match to TRBD2 (5 bases). CDR1 is SEHNR, CDR2 FQNEAQ, per germline (reference sequence). The CDR3 consists of 14 residues. The V end lost 1 base, the J end lost 14 bases, and 19 bases lay between the germline ends. The CDR3 sequence is CASSLDGISQRAYF. CDR3 nucleotide sequence: TGTGCCAGCAGCTTAGACGGGATTAGCCAAAGGGCGTATTTT.

This clonotype was seen repeatedly, ten times or more. The chain links TRBV9 to TRBJ2-7; D is uncertain. The length of the CDR3 is 13 residues. V was cut by 4 bases and J by 0 bases, with 8 bases left in between. Germline-derived CDR1 and CDR2 are SGDLS and YYNGEE. For the CDR3, the DNA is TGTGCCAGCAGCAAGGTGGGCTCCTACGAGCAGTACTTC. Amino acids: CASSKVGSYEQYF.

The table lists this clonotype with a count of one. The V and J genes are TRBV10-1 and TRBJ2-7, with 9 bases identical to TRBD2. This CDR3 spans 13 amino acids. V shed 4 bases and J 3 bases; nucleotides not matched to a gene: 1. Per germline, CDR1 WNHNN and CDR2 SYGVQD (reference sequence). The CDR3 DNA sequence: TGCGCCAGCAGTGGACTAGCGGTCTACGAGCAGTACTTC. As protein: CASSGLAVYEQYF.

In its sample, this clonotype was seen many times. The chain employs TRBV10-2 and TRBJ2-7, with D possibly being TRBD1 or TRBD2 (5 bases each). The CDR3 spans 14 residues. The V end lost 3 bases, the J end lost 3 bases, and 12 bases lay between the germline ends. The germline V gene encodes CDR1 WSHSY and CDR2 SAAADI. The CDR3 DNA reads TGCGCCAGCAGTGATTCCGGGACCCACTACGAGCAGTACTTC. Translating gives CASSDSGTHYEQYF.

This clonotype occurred many times. The chain carries TRBV19 and TRBJ2-1, with D unclear. CDR1 is LNHDA, CDR2 SQIVND, per germline (reference sequence). The CDR3 has 13 amino acids. V was clipped by 2 bases and J by 3 bases, with 5 bases between them. CDR3 sequence: CASSISHYNEQFF. The DNA for the CDR3 is TGTGCCAGTAGTATAAGCCACTACAATGAGCAGTTCTTC.

With regard to this clonotype: This may come from a read error, since a much larger clone is one base off. The chain recombines TRBV27 with TRBJ2-5, with D unresolved. The CDR3 is 12 residues long. Per the germline V gene, CDR1 is MNHEY and CDR2 is SMNVEV (reference sequence). Here the CDR3 reads CAGSSTQETQYF. As DNA, the CDR3 is TGTGCCGGCAGTTCGACCCAAGAGACCCAGTACTTC.

This clonotype was detected ten times or more. V is TRBV5-8 and J is TRBJ1-2; D is unclear. Germline-derived CDR1 and CDR2 are SGHTS and YDEGEE. CDR3 length: 13 residues. Trimming took 3 bases from V and 4 from J, leaving 10 bases between them. CDR3 nucleotide sequence: TGTGCCAGCAGCTCCAGCAGGCTCTATGGCTACACCTTC. Amino acid sequence: CASSSSRLYGYTF.

This clonotype was recorded at least ten times. This chain connects TRBV20-1 to TRBJ2-1; TRBD2 agrees at 9 bases. Trimming removed 3 bases from V and 4 bases from J; junction bases left unmatched: 7. Germline V gene data show CDR1 as DFQATT and CDR2 as SNEGSKA (reference sequence). The CDR3 length is 15 residues. The CDR3 region has the DNA TGCAGTGCTAGGGTAAGCGGGAGGCGTTACAATGAGCAGTTCTTC. It translates to CSARVSGRRYNEQFF.

This clonotype was seen at least ten times. The chain recombines TRBV11-2 with TRBJ1-2; D is perhaps TRBD1 (5 bases). V lost 8 bases to trimming and J lost 5 bases, with 9 bases between them. There are 11 residues in the CDR3. Germline V gene sequence: CDR1 SGHAT, CDR2 FQNNGV. CDR3 sequence: CASGPGYGYTF. The CDR3 bases are TGTGCCAGCGGTCCAGGGTATGGCTACACCTTC.

Ten or more counts support this clonotype. This chain connects TRBV4-1 to TRBJ2-7; the D is unclear. The V end lost 4 bases, the J end lost 5 bases, and 12 bases lay between the germline ends. The CDR3 contains 13 residues. Germline V gene sequence: CDR1 MGHRA, CDR2 YSYEKL. The CDR3 DNA follows: TGCGCCAGCAGCCCCTGGGCCGGCGACGAGCAGTACTTC. It encodes CASSPWAGDEQYF.

On this clonotype itself: Given a much more abundant clone one base away, this may be a read error. This sequence joins TRBV2 and TRBJ2-1; 9 bases match TRBD1. CDR3 length: 16 amino acids. Germline V gene lookup returns CDR1 SNHLY and CDR2 FYNNEI. The CDR3 reads CASSPQTGGTYNEQSF. CDR3 DNA sequence: TGTGCCAGCAGCCCCCAGACAGGGGGTACCTACAATGAGCAGTCCTTC.